One sample yielded the 17 T cell receptor beta chains listed below, sequenced in a study of radiotherapy plus CTLA-4 blockade in lung cancer. Only in-frame clones appear in the TCRdb table, and some are missing; sequencing was by immunoSEQ multiplex PCR. The table has 90,000 or so clones, roughly four fifths seen once. This sample comprised peripheral blood, obtained from a patient treated with radiotherapy plus ipilimumab. These receptors all stem from a human donor with non-small cell lung cancer who had stable disease on radiotherapy plus ipilimumab.

The chain combines TRBV5-1 with TRBJ2-7; D possibly uses TRBD1 or TRBD2 (5 bases each). CDR3 length: 14 amino acids. CDR1 is SGHRS and CDR2 is YFSETQ in the germline V gene. Trimming left V 3 bases short and J 6 bases short, with 16 bases between. CDR3 DNA sequence: TGCGCCAGCAGCTGGGGGATCTCCGCCGCCGAGCAGTACTTC. Its translation is CASSWGISAAEQYF. Full variable domain (remainder filled in from reference TRBV5-1 and TRBJ2-7): KAGVTQTPRYLIKTRGQQVTLSCSPISGHRSVSWYQQTPGQGLQFLFEYFSETQRNKGNFPGRFSGRQFSNSRSEMNVSTLELGDSALYLCASSWGISAAEQYFGPGTRLTVT.

This clone has a handful of counts. This chain joins TRBV4-2 and TRBJ1-3; D not certain. V was trimmed by 0 bases and J by 4 bases, leaving 13 bases between them. In germline, CDR1 is LGHNA, CDR2 YNFKEQ. This CDR3 region has 16 residues. In DNA form, the CDR3 reads TGTGCCAGCAGCCAAGATCCCGCACCGGTAGGAAACACCATATATTTT. Amino acid sequence: CASSQDPAPVGNTIYF.

V gene TRBV19 combines with J gene TRBJ1-5; possible D gene TRBD1, 5 bases. With 7 bases removed from V and 8 bases from J, the gap between germline ends came to 24 bases. Looked up from germline, CDR1 is LNHDA and CDR2 is SQIVND (reference sequence). This CDR3 has 16 residues. The CDR3 here is CASISSDRDLWEPQHF. Here the CDR3 DNA reads TGTGCCAGTATTTCCTCCGACCGGGACCTTTGGGAGCCCCAGCATTTT.

This sequence joins TRBV6-5 and TRBJ2-1, with 9 bases fitting TRBD2. Germline-derived CDR1 and CDR2 are MNHEY and SVGAGI. The CDR3 consists of 15 residues. V gave up 6 bases and J gave up 6 bases; unmatched junction bases: 9. This CDR3 reads CASSLEAGGGNEQFF. The DNA of the CDR3 is TGTGCCAGCAGCCTAGAGGCGGGGGGGGGCAATGAGCAGTTCTTC.

This chain joins TRBV4-2 and TRBJ2-2; D could derive from TRBD1 or TRBD2 (5 bases each). V gave up 4 bases and J gave up 2 bases, with 11 bases separating them. The germline V gene has CDR1 LGHNA and CDR2 YNFKEQ. CDR3 length: 15 amino acids. The CDR3 DNA follows: TGTGCCAGCAGCCCCGGGACGGCTAACACCGGGGAGCTGTTTTTT. Amino acids: CASSPGTANTGELFF.

This clone was found once. V is TRBV10-1 and J is TRBJ2-7; 9 nucleotides agree with TRBD1. Germline lookup yields CDR1 WNHNN and CDR2 SYGVQD (reference sequence). The CDR3 is 15 amino acids. V shed 6 bases and J 1 base; nucleotides not matched to a gene: 7. The CDR3 loop reads CASSDSGTGSYEQYF. CDR3 in DNA: TGCGCCAGCAGCGACTCCGGGACAGGGTCCTACGAGCAGTACTTC.

The gene calls are TRBV6-1 and TRBJ2-2; D not certain. Looked up from germline, CDR1 is MNHNS and CDR2 is SASEGT. Trimming took off 5 bases at V and 4 bases at J, with 14 bases between the two ends. This CDR3 spans 15 amino acids. The CDR3 nucleotides are TGTGCCAGCAGTCGCGCGGATCGCTTCACCGGGGAGCTGTTTTTT. Residues: CASSRADRFTGELFF.

The V call is TRBV7-2, the J call TRBJ2-7; D possibly matches TRBD1 or TRBD2 (5 bases each). From germline, CDR1 is SGHTA and CDR2 FQGNSA. There are 15 residues in the CDR3. V was trimmed by 1 base and J by 0 bases, leaving 10 bases between them. The CDR3 reads CASSLEWGSSYEQYF. DNA for the CDR3: TGTGCCAGCAGCTTAGAGTGGGGGAGCTCCTACGAGCAGTACTTC.

The chain couples TRBV10-3 to TRBJ2-2; D ambiguous. The CDR3 extends over 12 amino acids. CDR1 and CDR2 (germline): ENHRY, SYGVKD. V was pared by 5 bases and J by 2 bases, with 3 bases between. As DNA, the CDR3 is TGTGCCATCAGTACTAACACCGGGGAGCTGTTTTTT. It translates to CAISTNTGELFF.

This chain joins TRBV28 and TRBJ1-6; no definite D call. CDR3 length equals 15 residues. V was trimmed by 6 bases and J by 0 bases, leaving 9 bases between them. CDR1 and CDR2 from the germline V gene are MDHEN and SYDVKM. CDR3: CASRSESSYNSPLHF. CDR3 nucleotides: TGTGCCAGCAGGTCCGAAAGCTCCTATAATTCACCCCTCCACTTT.

The chain links TRBV5-1 to TRBJ2-1, with a possible D match to TRBD2 (6 bases). Germline-derived CDR1 and CDR2 are SGHRS and YFSETQ. Trimming removed 5 bases at V and 12 bases at J, with 21 bases between. The CDR3 has 14 amino acids. CDR3 sequence (DNA): TGCGCCAGCAGTAGAAGGGACTTCCTGAAGGGGCAGTTCTTC. Its protein product is CASSRRDFLKGQFF.

CDR3 in DNA: TGTGCCAGTAGTACACAGGGAGAGAACACTGAAGCTTTCTTT. The encoded protein is CASSTQGENTEAFF. V and J are TRBV19 and TRBJ1-1; tentative D call: TRBD1 (6 bases). The CDR3 consists of 14 residues. Germline CDR1 and CDR2: LNHDA and SQIVND (reference sequence). Trimming took off 4 bases at V and 1 base at J, with 10 bases between the two ends.

This clone was counted a few times. V gene TRBV5-1 combines with J gene TRBJ2-7, with D unresolved. Trimming took off 4 bases at V and 5 bases at J, with 13 bases between the two ends. The CDR3 extends over 13 amino acids. Germline V gives CDR1 SGHRS, CDR2 YFSETQ. In nucleotides, the CDR3 is TGCGCCAGCAGCGTAACGTCAGCCCACGAGCAGTACTTC. Translated, it gives CASSVTSAHEQYF. Based on the CDR3 plus reference TRBV5-1 and TRBJ2-7, the full variable domain is KAGVTQTPRYLIKTRGQQVTLSCSPISGHRSVSWYQQTPGQGLQFLFEYFSETQRNKGNFPGRFSGRQFSNSRSEMNVSTLELGDSALYLCASSVTSAHEQYFGPGTRLTVT.

The chain is built from TRBV6-7 and TRBJ1-2, with a tentative D call TRBD1 (5 bases). TRBV6-7 is treated as an ORF (open reading frame) with a function not yet certain. Between the trimmed V and J ends, which lost 0 bases and 3 bases, there was a span of 14 bases. This CDR3 is built from 16 residues. The CDR3 sequence: CASSYSTVRVDYGYTF. CDR3 bases: TGTGCCAGCAGTTACTCGACAGTCAGGGTGGACTATGGCTACACCTTC.

This chain uses TRBV6-5 with TRBJ1-5; TRBD1 agrees at 7 bases. This CDR3 has 15 amino acids. Germline V gene data show CDR1 as MNHEY and CDR2 as SVGAGI. The V segment lost 5 bases and the J segment 0 bases; nucleotides outside the gene matches: 4. This CDR3 is CASSRGTDSNQPQHF. CDR3 nucleotide sequence: TGTGCCAGCAGTAGGGGGACAGATAGCAATCAGCCCCAGCATTTT.

This chain links TRBV6-1 with TRBJ1-1, with TRBD1 as a possible D gene (6 bases). This CDR3 comprises 13 residues. Germline-derived CDR1 and CDR2 are MNHNS and SASEGT. V lost 4 bases and J 1 base, leaving 7 bases between the germline ends. CDR3 protein: CASSGTENTEAFF. CDR3 DNA sequence: TGTGCCAGCAGTGGGACAGAGAACACTGAAGCTTTCTTT.

Turning to this clone: The same CDR3 also results from other DNA sequences found in this sample. This chain connects TRBV5-4 to TRBJ2-1, with D hard to call. V was pared by 0 bases and J by 6 bases, with 7 bases between. The CDR3 runs 13 residues. The V gene's germline CDR1 is SGHNT and CDR2 YYREEE (reference sequence). Here the CDR3 DNA reads TGTGCCAGCAGCTTGGTGGGCAGCAATGAGCAGTTCTTC. It translates to CASSLVGSNEQFF.